This TCR beta chain is drawn from a study of blood T cell repertoires in COVID-19. Clones were sequenced by immunoSEQ multiplex PCR, and TCRdb holds only the in-frame ones, with some missing. The data hold some 70,000 clones, with roughly 80% observed a single time. The CDR3 consists of 12 residues. V dropped 6 bases and J dropped 5 bases, with 10 bases sitting between them. The chain is built from TRBV12-3 or TRBV12-4 and TRBJ1-1; D is possibly TRBD1 (5 bases). The clonotype comes from a man aged 50-59 years with COVID-19, enrolled during active disease. Sequenced sample: peripheral blood. As DNA, the CDR3 is TGTGCCAGCAGCTGGGGGGTGACTGAAGCTTTCTTT. Protein product: CASSWGVTEAFF.